Listed below are T cell receptor beta chains from one sample, sequenced in a study of shared clonotypes between healthy human individuals. Sequenced by immunoSEQ multiplex PCR; TCRdb stores in-frame clones only, minus some. The repertoire has about 520,000 clones, over 70% of them found once; the top ten carry more than 9.5%. Sequenced input: PBMCs. These receptors came from a woman between 40 and 55 years old in good health. Some clones in this sample may be carry-over from other donors' samples. Both conserved end residues are part of each CDR3. The order of the fields is V gene, clone size, J gene, D gene, CDR3 protein, CDR3 DNA. A D gene is named only where the DNA matches it firmly. Not every row has a clone size; where given, it reads once, few, many or a size class.

>TRBV6-5|.|TRBJ2-7|TRBD2
CASRLGSGSSYEQYF
TGTGCCAGCAGACTTGGGAGCGGGAGCTCCTACGAGCAGTACTTC
>TRBV30|.|TRBJ2-1|.
CAWRGISSYNEQFF
TGTGCCTGGAGAGGAATAAGCTCCTACAATGAGCAGTTCTTC
>TRBV9|.|TRBJ2-3|TRBD1
CASSAGTGSTDTQYF
TGTGCCAGCAGCGCCGGGACAGGGAGCACAGATACGCAGTATTTT
>TRBV4-1|.|TRBJ2-5|TRBD2
CASSRSPASGTSGEETQYF
TGCGCCAGCAGCCGCTCTCCCGCTTCCGGGACTAGCGGAGAAGAGACCCAGTACTTC
>TRBV2|.|TRBJ2-7|TRBD1
CASSEARQGYEQYF
TGTGCCAGCAGTGAAGCCCGACAGGGCTACGAGCAGTACTTC
>TRBV7-9|.|TRBJ2-1|TRBD2
CASSPPAGGRDEQFF
TGTGCCAGCAGCCCACCAGCGGGAGGGCGGGATGAGCAGTTCTTC
>TRBV6-5|.|TRBJ2-7|.
CASSLTGSQYF
TGTGCCAGCAGTCTCACAGGGTCGCAGTACTTC
>TRBV7-9|.|TRBJ2-1|TRBD1
CASSLTGVRSYNEQFF
TGTGCCAGCAGCTTGACAGGGGTTAGGTCCTACAATGAGCAGTTCTTC
>TRBV7-6|.|TRBJ1-3|.
CASSLKSGSGNTIYF
TGTGCCAGCAGCCTTAAGTCGGGCTCTGGAAACACCATATATTTT
>TRBV5-8|.|TRBJ2-7|TRBD1
CASSLAADRGFYEQYF
TGTGCCAGCAGCTTGGCCGCCGACAGGGGATTCTACGAGCAGTACTTC
>TRBV6-5|.|TRBJ1-1|TRBD1
CASSSIRQGMNTEAFF
TGTGCCAGCAGTTCAATCCGACAGGGGATGAACACTGAAGCTTTCTTT
>TRBV20-1|.|TRBJ2-1|.
CSASREQFF
TGCAGTGCTAGCCGGGAGCAGTTCTTC
>TRBV2|.|TRBJ2-1|.
CASSELGGSYNEQFF
TGTGCCAGCAGTGAATTAGGTGGGAGTTACAATGAGCAGTTCTTC
>TRBV9|.|TRBJ2-5|TRBD2
CASSVAASGGETQYF
TGTGCCAGCAGCGTAGCGGCTAGCGGGGGAGAGACCCAGTACTTC
>TRBV6-1|many|TRBJ1-5|.
CASSERSVQPQHF
TGTGCCAGCAGTGAAAGGTCAGTACAGCCCCAGCATTTT
>TRBV11-2|.|TRBJ2-7|TRBD1
CASSLETGDRWTYEQYF
TGTGCCAGCAGCTTAGAAACAGGGGACAGGTGGACCTACGAGCAGTACTTC
>TRBV10-1|.|TRBJ2-7|TRBD1
CASSSGTAIYEQYF
TGCGCCAGCAGTTCCGGGACAGCGATCTACGAGCAGTACTTC
>TRBV30|once|TRBJ1-2|.
CAWKGQEEGYTF
TGTGCCTGGAAGGGACAAGAGGAGGGCTACACCTTC
>TRBV5-4|.|TRBJ2-3|.
CASSFGSWADTQYF
TGTGCCAGCAGCTTCGGGAGTTGGGCAGATACGCAGTATTTT
>TRBV30|.|TRBJ1-1|.
CAWTVVSNTEAFF
TGTGCCTGGACCGTCGTCTCGAACACTGAAGCTTTCTTT
>TRBV6-5|.|TRBJ1-1|.
CASSTRTENTEAFF
TGTGCCAGCAGTACCCGGACCGAAAACACTGAAGCTTTCTTT
>TRBV20-1|once|TRBJ2-5|.
CSARDQETQYF
TGCAGTGCTAGAGATCAAGAGACCCAGTACTTC
>TRBV11-3|.|TRBJ1-1|.
CASSLGGGVDTEAFF
TGTGCCAGCAGCTTAGGCGGGGGCGTTGATACTGAAGCTTTCTTT
>TRBV28|.|TRBJ1-2|.
CASSTPSTASNYGYTF
TGTGCCAGCAGTACCCCTTCTACAGCCTCTAACTATGGCTACACCTTC
>TRBV27|few|TRBJ2-4|TRBD1
CASSGTGVAKNIQYF
TGTGCCAGCAGCGGGACAGGGGTGGCCAAAAACATTCAGTACTTC
>TRBV7-2|.|TRBJ2-1|.
CASSLFDEQFF
TGTGCCAGCAGCTTATTCGATGAGCAGTTCTTC
>TRBV10-3|.|TRBJ2-6|.
CAISVDSGANVLTF
TGTGCCATCAGTGTGGACTCTGGGGCCAACGTCCTGACTTTC
>TRBV7-9|.|TRBJ2-5|TRBD1
CASNPGDRGFGETQYF
TGTGCCAGCAACCCCGGGGACAGGGGATTCGGGGAGACCCAGTACTTC
>TRBV5-1|once|TRBJ2-3|.
CASSLSSTDTQYF
TGCGCCAGCAGCTTATCTAGCACAGATACGCAGTATTTT
>TRBV5-1|.|TRBJ2-7|TRBD2
CASSLAPGGLAGPYEQYF
TGCGCCAGCAGCTTGGCCCCGGGAGGGCTAGCGGGACCCTACGAGCAGTACTTC
>TRBV2|.|TRBJ2-1|.
CASSEALAPKRFF
TGTGCCAGCAGTGAAGCCCTAGCCCCAAAAAGGTTCTTC
>TRBV28|.|TRBJ1-4|.
CASSLGGGEKLFF
TGTGCCAGCAGTTTAGGGGGTGGTGAAAAACTGTTTTTT
>TRBV18|.|TRBJ1-1|.
CASSPGSGNTEAFF
TGTGCCAGCTCACCCGGGAGCGGGAACACTGAAGCTTTCTTT
>TRBV7-3|.|TRBJ1-1|.
CASSVSVGTEAFF
TGTGCCAGCAGCGTCAGCGTTGGCACTGAAGCTTTCTTT
>TRBV15|.|TRBJ1-2|.
CATSRDYSYGYTF
TGTGCCACCAGCAGAGATTACAGCTATGGCTACACCTTC
>TRBV30|.|TRBJ2-2|.
CASSPANTGELFF
TGTGCCTCTTCACCAGCGAACACCGGGGAGCTGTTTTTT
>TRBV2|.|TRBJ1-1|.
CASAGGRGFPEAFF
TGTGCCAGCGCGGGGGGCCGGGGATTCCCTGAAGCTTTCTTT
>TRBV28|.|TRBJ1-3|.
CASSFLEGVGNTIYF
TGTGCCAGCAGTTTTTTAGAGGGGGTTGGAAACACCATATATTTT
>TRBV6-1|.|TRBJ2-6|.
CASSELDSSGANVPTF
TGTGCCAGCAGTGAATTGGACTCCTCTGGGGCCAACGTCCCGACTTTC
>TRBV7-2|.|TRBJ2-1|TRBD2
CASSFRLAGQNEQFF
TGTGCCAGCAGCTTCCGGCTAGCGGGACAGAATGAGCAGTTCTTC
>TRBV28|.|TRBJ1-1|.
CASSLSWGVENTEAFF
TGTGCCAGCAGCTTGTCCTGGGGGGTGGAGAACACTGAAGCTTTCTTT
>TRBV7-7|.|TRBJ2-3|.
CASSRDGGSPGTDTQYF
TGTGCCAGCAGCAGAGACGGCGGGTCCCCTGGCACAGATACGCAGTATTTT
>TRBV28|.|TRBJ2-7|.
CASSPRVPSEQYF
TGTGCCAGCAGCCCCAGGGTCCCAAGCGAGCAGTACTTC
>TRBV10-2|many|TRBJ2-7|.
CASSEAGTTYEQYF
TGCGCCAGCAGTGAGGCCGGGACAACCTACGAGCAGTACTTC
>TRBV28|.|TRBJ1-5|.
CASRVVRSNQPQHF
TGTGCCAGCAGAGTTGTCAGGAGCAATCAGCCCCAGCATTTT
>TRBV5-7|.|TRBJ1-1|TRBD1
CASSLLPGGGTEAFF
TGTGCCAGCAGCTTGCTCCCAGGGGGGGGCACTGAAGCTTTCTTT
>TRBV11-2|.|TRBJ2-1|.
CASSLASSGNEQFF
TGTGCCAGCAGCTTGGCCTCGTCGGGCAATGAGCAGTTCTTC
>TRBV9|.|TRBJ1-3|.
CASSVAGHGGDTIYF
TGTGCCAGCAGCGTAGCTGGGCACGGCGGGGACACCATATATTTT
>TRBV28|.|TRBJ1-5|.
CASTTSSNQPQHF
TGTGCCAGCACCACCAGTAGCAATCAGCCCCAGCATTTT
>TRBV5-6|.|TRBJ2-7|.
CASSRMEAQYF
TGTGCCAGCAGCCGCATGGAGGCGCAGTACTTC
>TRBV6-5|.|TRBJ2-7|.
CASSYSGLDTYEQYF
TGTGCCAGCAGTTACAGCGGGCTGGACACCTACGAGCAGTACTTC
>TRBV18|.|TRBJ2-6|.
CASSPPSGANVLTF
TGTGCCAGCTCACCACCGTCTGGGGCCAACGTCCTGACTTTC
>TRBV19|.|TRBJ1-2|.
CASGVRRAHNYGYTF
TGTGCCAGTGGGGTTCGCAGGGCCCACAACTATGGCTACACCTTC
>TRBV6-6|many|TRBJ2-7|TRBD2
CASSDRLAGLYEQYF
TGTGCCAGCAGTGATAGACTAGCGGGTCTCTACGAGCAGTACTTC
>TRBV19|.|TRBJ2-3|TRBD1
CASSKGTAYTDTQYF
TGTGCCAGTAGTAAGGGGACAGCCTACACAGATACGCAGTATTTT
>TRBV9|once|TRBJ2-3|.
CASSRPQGGPHTQYF
TGTGCCAGCAGCAGACCCCAAGGGGGGCCCCATACGCAGTATTTT
>TRBV7-8|.|TRBJ2-3|TRBD1
CASSPRDRGTRTDTQYF
TGTGCCAGCAGCCCTCGGGACAGGGGTACACGCACAGATACGCAGTATTTT
>TRBV19|.|TRBJ2-5|TRBD2
CASSPRGSGSGRGETQYF
TGTGCCAGTAGTCCCCGCGGTAGCGGGAGTGGGCGAGGGGAGACCCAGTACTTC
>TRBV11-2|.|TRBJ2-4|.
CASSRGTTGINIQYF
TGTGCCAGCAGTAGAGGGACAACCGGAATCAACATTCAGTACTTC